Below are 15 T cell receptor beta chains sequenced from a single sample in a study of identifying expanded T cells in peripheral blood. Sequencing was performed with immunoSEQ multiplex PCR; in TCRdb, only in-frame clones are kept and a portion is missing. Found here are 90,000 to 120,000 clones, approximately 90% of them singletons; the top ten hold about a sixth. Source material: blood. Every receptor here comes from a person between 18 and 75 years old in good health.

V and J are TRBV2 and TRBJ2-7; TRBD1 agrees at 8 bases. Germline values: CDR1 SNHLY, CDR2 FYNNEI. The CDR3 is 14 amino acids. V trimming: 4 bases; J trimming: 6 bases; junction bases outside the gene matches: 8. CDR3 sequence: CASSGAGGRGEQYF. CDR3 nucleotides: TGTGCCAGCAGTGGGGCAGGGGGCCGGGGCGAGCAGTACTTC.

The chain recombines TRBV12-5 with TRBJ2-5, with TRBD2 matching over 8 bases. Germline V gives CDR1 LGHNT, CDR2 FRNRAP. The V gene end was trimmed by 6 bases and the J gene end by 3 bases; junction bases not matched to a gene: 9. CDR3 size: 15 residues. CDR3 sequence: CASGGRLATKETQYF. DNA for the CDR3: TGTGCTAGTGGGGGTCGACTAGCGACGAAAGAGACCCAGTACTTC.

The rearrangement joins TRBV7-9 to TRBJ2-3; D not resolved. The germline V gene has CDR1 SEHNR and CDR2 FQNEAQ (reference sequence). V gave up 3 bases and J gave up 2 bases, with 12 bases separating them. The CDR3 spans 15 residues. For the CDR3, the DNA is TGTGCCAGCAGCTTTTATCAACACCCCACAGATACGCAGTATTTT. The encoded protein is CASSFYQHPTDTQYF.

This clone showed up just a few times. CDR3 residues: CASSFGGRQPQHF. The CDR3 DNA reads TGTGCCAGCAGCTTCGGGGGGCGGCAGCCCCAGCATTTT. The rearrangement joins TRBV7-9 to TRBJ1-5, with D possibly matching TRBD1 (6 bases). Germline lookup yields CDR1 SEHNR and CDR2 FQNEAQ (reference sequence). The CDR3 spans 13 residues. Trimming stripped 3 bases from V and 7 bases from J, with 10 bases between.

The chain couples TRBV11-2 to TRBJ1-2; a weak D match, TRBD1 (5 bases). This CDR3 spans 15 amino acids. Trimming stripped 2 bases from V and 5 bases from J, with 15 bases between. The V gene's germline CDR1 is SGHAT and CDR2 FQNNGV. The CDR3 region has the DNA TGTGCCAGCAGCTTAACCCCGTATGGGGCGTATGGCTACACCTTC. Protein sequence: CASSLTPYGAYGYTF.

In its sample, this clone was seen once. The V call is TRBV9, the J call TRBJ1-4; D is possibly TRBD1 (6 bases). This CDR3 has 14 amino acids. Germline CDR1 SGDLS, CDR2 YYNGEE. With 1 base removed from V and 3 bases from J, the gap between germline ends came to 7 bases. The CDR3 is CASSVTGSNEKLFF. The CDR3 nucleotides read TGTGCCAGCAGCGTAACAGGGTCTAATGAAAAACTGTTTTTT. Complete variable domain (other parts from reference TRBV9 and TRBJ1-4): DSGVTQTPKHLITATGQRVTLRCSPRSGDLSVYWYQQSLDQGLQFLIQYYNGEERAKGNILERFSAQQFPDLHSELNLSSLELGDSALYFCASSVTGSNEKLFFGSGTQLSVL.

A single count supports this clone. This rearrangement joins TRBV7-9 to TRBJ1-2; D not resolved. CDR1 and CDR2 (germline): SEHNR, FQNEAQ (reference sequence). The germline V and J ends were trimmed by 1 base and 5 bases, with 11 bases remaining between them. The CDR3 contains 14 residues. DNA of the CDR3: TGTGCCAGCAGCTTAGTAAAGGGCCCGTATGGCTACACCTTC. Protein: CASSLVKGPYGYTF.

V and J are TRBV5-1 and TRBJ2-5, with 10 bases identical to TRBD2. V was clipped by 0 bases and J by 5 bases; unmatched bases: 7. Germline V gene sequence: CDR1 SGHRS, CDR2 YFSETQ. This CDR3 spans 16 amino acids. The CDR3 region is CASSLGGLAIAETQYF. The CDR3 DNA reads TGCGCCAGCAGCTTGGGGGGACTAGCGATTGCGGAGACCCAGTACTTC.

The genes are TRBV5-4 and TRBJ2-6; D is perhaps TRBD2 (6 bases). This CDR3 spans 18 amino acids. The germline gives CDR1 SGHNT, CDR2 YYREEE (reference sequence). The V end lost 4 bases, the J end lost 0 bases, and 17 bases lay between the germline ends. Written as DNA, the CDR3 is TGTGCCAGCAGCACCGCCGGGGGTCTGGTCTCTGGGGCCAACGTCCTGACTTTC. Translation: CASSTAGGLVSGANVLTF.

The genes are TRBV19 and TRBJ1-5; no definite D call. CDR1 and CDR2 from the germline V gene are LNHDA and SQIVND (reference sequence). Trimming left V 5 bases short and J 4 bases short, with 9 bases between. CDR3 length equals 13 residues. The CDR3 sequence: CASSLALNQPQHF. In DNA form, the CDR3 reads TGTGCCAGTAGTCTGGCCTTAAATCAGCCCCAGCATTTT.

The chain uses TRBV4-3 and TRBJ1-4; D may be TRBD1 (5 bases). CDR3 length: 14 residues. The germline V and J ends were trimmed by 7 bases and 8 bases, with 17 bases remaining between them. Germline V lookup: CDR1 LGHNA, CDR2 YSLEER. CDR3 coding DNA: TGCGCCAGCACCCCCGGGGGGGGTGGAGAAAAACTGTTTTTT. Protein: CASTPGGGGEKLFF.

This clone appeared a single time. This chain joins TRBV6-6 and TRBJ1-6, with a tentative D call TRBD1 (5 bases). CDR1 is MNHNY and CDR2 is SVGAGI in the germline V gene (reference sequence). Trimming left V 8 bases short and J 4 bases short, with 18 bases between. The CDR3 spans 16 residues. The CDR3 region is CASLRQSPPYNSPLHF. Here the CDR3 DNA reads TGTGCCAGCCTTAGACAGTCTCCCCCATATAATTCACCCCTCCACTTT.

This clone has a single count. The chain couples TRBV7-2 to TRBJ2-1; D gene uncertain. CDR1 is SGHTA and CDR2 is FQGNSA in the germline V gene. The CDR3 sequence is 13 residues long. Trimming removed 2 bases at V and 6 bases at J, with 8 bases between. This chain's CDR3 is CASSLPVANEQFF. CDR3 DNA: TGTGCCAGCAGCTTACCCGTGGCCAATGAGCAGTTCTTC.

V gene TRBV29-1 combines with J gene TRBJ1-5, with 7 nucleotides matching TRBD1. V was pared by 5 bases and J by 1 base, with 8 bases of the junction left unmatched. Looked up from germline, CDR1 is SQVTM and CDR2 is ANQGSEA. The CDR3 runs 15 residues. The CDR3 region is CSVSATGDSNQPQHF. The CDR3 DNA sequence: TGCAGCGTTTCCGCTACAGGGGACAGCAATCAGCCCCAGCATTTT. Drawing the rest from reference TRBV29-1 and TRBJ1-5, the complete variable domain is SAVISQKPSRDICQRGTSLTIQCQVDSQVTMMFWYRQQPGQSLTLIATANQGSEATYESGFVIDKFPISRPNLTFSTLTVSNMSPEDSSIYLCSVSATGDSNQPQHFGDGTRLSIL.

The rearrangement links TRBV29-1 to TRBJ2-3, with 7 bases identical to TRBD2. The CDR3 totals 13 residues. CDR1 and CDR2 from the germline V gene are SQVTM and ANQGSEA. V trimming: 6 bases; J trimming: 4 bases; junction bases outside the gene matches: 7. The DNA of the CDR3 is TGCAGCGTCGGTGGGGGGGTGGCAGATACGCAGTATTTT. This gives the protein CSVGGGVADTQYF.